The sequence of this T cell receptor beta chain was determined in a study of CD4+ T cells in melanoma. Sequencing used immunoSEQ multiplex PCR; TCRdb keeps in-frame clones, though not all of them. The sample contains several thousand clones, roughly three quarters of which appear only once. Details on this clone: The antigen is not known.

Study-level results: CD8+ T cell, macrophage and B cell function reportedly correlated with neoantigen-specific CD4+ T cells. Reportedly, melanoma neoantigen-specific CD4+ T cells showed varied differentiation states.

J was trimmed by 7 bases and V by 4 bases; bases with no gene match: 4. CDR1 is GTSNPN and CDR2 is SVGIG in the germline V gene (reference sequence). This CDR3 is built from 12 residues. Sequenced input: cells from a culture (not recorded whether cultured in vitro). J is TRBJ1-1 and V is TRBV30, with TRBD1 matching over 9 bases. The clonotype was recovered from a human donor with melanoma. The CDR3 bases are TGTGCCTGGAATCGACAGGGGGTTGAAGCTTTCTTT. Amino acid sequence: CAWNRQGVEAFF.